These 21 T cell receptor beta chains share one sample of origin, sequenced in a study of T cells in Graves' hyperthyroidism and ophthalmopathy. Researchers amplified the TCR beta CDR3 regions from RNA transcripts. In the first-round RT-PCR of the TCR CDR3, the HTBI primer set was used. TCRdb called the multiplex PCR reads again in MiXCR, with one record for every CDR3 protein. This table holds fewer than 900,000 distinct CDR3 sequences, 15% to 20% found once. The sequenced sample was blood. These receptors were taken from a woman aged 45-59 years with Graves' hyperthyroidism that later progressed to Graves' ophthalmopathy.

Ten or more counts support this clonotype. The CDR3 here is CASSFGDNGGYTF. The CDR3 DNA reads as TGCGCCAGCAGCTTTGGGGATAACGGCGGCTACACCTTC. This chain links TRBV5-1 with TRBJ1-2; D remains unclear. The CDR3 runs to 13 residues. The V end lost 2 bases, the J end lost 8 bases, and 13 bases lay between the germline ends. CDR1 and CDR2 (germline): SGHRS, YFSETQ.

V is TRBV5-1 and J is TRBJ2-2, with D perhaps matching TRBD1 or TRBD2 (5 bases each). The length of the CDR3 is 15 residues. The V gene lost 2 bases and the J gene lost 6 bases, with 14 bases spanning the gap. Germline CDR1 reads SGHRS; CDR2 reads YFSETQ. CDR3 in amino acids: CASSFGPGTAGELFF. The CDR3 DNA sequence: TGCGCCAGCAGCTTTGGCCCGGGGACCGCCGGGGAGCTGTTTTTT.

This chain's CDR3 is CASSVDREVNTEAFF. The CDR3 bases are TGTGCCAGCAGCGTGGACAGGGAGGTCAACACTGAAGCTTTCTTT. This sequence joins TRBV9 and TRBJ1-1; 8 bases are a match to TRBD1. The CDR3 covers 15 residues. Unmatched junction bases numbered 5, after V lost 2 bases and J lost 2 bases. Germline V gene sequence: CDR1 SGDLS, CDR2 YYNGEE.

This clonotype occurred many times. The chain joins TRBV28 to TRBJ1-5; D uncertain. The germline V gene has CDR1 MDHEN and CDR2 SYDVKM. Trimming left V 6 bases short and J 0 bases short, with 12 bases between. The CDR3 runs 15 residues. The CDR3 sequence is CASSPPPGSNQPQHF. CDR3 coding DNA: TGTGCCAGCAGCCCTCCGCCGGGTAGCAATCAGCCCCAGCATTTT.

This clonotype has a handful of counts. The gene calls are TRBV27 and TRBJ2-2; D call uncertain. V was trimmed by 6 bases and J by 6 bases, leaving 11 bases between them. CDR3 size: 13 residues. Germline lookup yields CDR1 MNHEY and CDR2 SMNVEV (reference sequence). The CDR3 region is CASSPILSGELFF. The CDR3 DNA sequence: TGTGCCAGCAGCCCCATTTTATCCGGGGAGCTGTTTTTT.

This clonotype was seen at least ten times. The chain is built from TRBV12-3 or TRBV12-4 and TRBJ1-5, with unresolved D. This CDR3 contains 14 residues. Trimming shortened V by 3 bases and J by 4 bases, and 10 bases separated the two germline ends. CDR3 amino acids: CASSFSGRNQPQHF. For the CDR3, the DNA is TGTGCCAGCAGTTTTTCTGGCAGAAATCAGCCCCAGCATTTT.

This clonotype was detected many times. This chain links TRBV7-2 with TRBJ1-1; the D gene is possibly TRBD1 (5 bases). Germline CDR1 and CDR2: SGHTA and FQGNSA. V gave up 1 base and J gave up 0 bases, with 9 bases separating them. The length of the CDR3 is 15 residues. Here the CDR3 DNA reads TGTGCCAGCAGCTTAGGGGGGACGGTGAACACTGAAGCTTTCTTT. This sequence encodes CASSLGGTVNTEAFF.

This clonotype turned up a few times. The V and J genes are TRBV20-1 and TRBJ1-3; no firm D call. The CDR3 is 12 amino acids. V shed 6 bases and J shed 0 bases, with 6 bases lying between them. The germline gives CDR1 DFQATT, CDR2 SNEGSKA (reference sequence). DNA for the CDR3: TGCAGTGCAAGAACCTCTGGAAACACCATATATTTT. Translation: CSARTSGNTIYF.

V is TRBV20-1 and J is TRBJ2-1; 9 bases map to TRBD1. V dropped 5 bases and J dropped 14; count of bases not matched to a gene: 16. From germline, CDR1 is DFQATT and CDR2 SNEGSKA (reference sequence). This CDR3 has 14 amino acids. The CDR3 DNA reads TGCAGTGCTGGCTCTACCCCCGGGACAGGGAGTAAGTTCTTC. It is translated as CSAGSTPGTGSKFF.

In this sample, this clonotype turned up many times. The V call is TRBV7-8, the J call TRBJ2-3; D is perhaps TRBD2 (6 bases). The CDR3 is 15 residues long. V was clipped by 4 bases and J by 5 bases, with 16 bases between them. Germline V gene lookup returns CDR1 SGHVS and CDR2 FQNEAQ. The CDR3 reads CASSSEGRGLDTQYF. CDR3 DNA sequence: TGTGCCAGCAGCTCAGAGGGCCGGGGACTAGATACGCAGTATTTT.

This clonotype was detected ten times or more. The CDR3 DNA follows: TGTGCCAGCAGCTTAACCACAGCCGGCACAGATACGCAGTATTTT. Translation: CASSLTTAGTDTQYF. The chain links TRBV7-3 to TRBJ2-3; D unclear. Looked up from germline, CDR1 is SGHTA and CDR2 is FQGTGA. This CDR3 spans 15 amino acids. V lost 0 bases to trimming and J lost 1 base, with 8 bases between them.

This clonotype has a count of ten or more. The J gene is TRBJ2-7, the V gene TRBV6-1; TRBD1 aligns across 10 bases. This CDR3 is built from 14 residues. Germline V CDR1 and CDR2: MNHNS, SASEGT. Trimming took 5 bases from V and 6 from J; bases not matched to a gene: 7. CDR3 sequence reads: CASSPWDRGGEQYF. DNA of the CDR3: TGTGCCAGCAGTCCTTGGGACAGGGGAGGCGAGCAGTACTTC.

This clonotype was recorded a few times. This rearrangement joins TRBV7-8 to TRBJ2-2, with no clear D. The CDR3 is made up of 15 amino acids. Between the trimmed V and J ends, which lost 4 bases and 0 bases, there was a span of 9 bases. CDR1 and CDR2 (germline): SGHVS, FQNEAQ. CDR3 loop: CASSSHAANTGELFF. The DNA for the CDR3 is TGTGCCAGCAGCTCCCATGCGGCGAACACCGGGGAGCTGTTTTTT.

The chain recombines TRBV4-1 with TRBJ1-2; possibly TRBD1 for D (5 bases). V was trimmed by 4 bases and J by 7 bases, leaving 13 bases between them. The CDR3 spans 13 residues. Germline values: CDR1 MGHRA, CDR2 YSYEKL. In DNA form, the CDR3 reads TGCGCCAGCAGCCCCCATACGGGGCTTGGCTACACCTTC. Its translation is CASSPHTGLGYTF.

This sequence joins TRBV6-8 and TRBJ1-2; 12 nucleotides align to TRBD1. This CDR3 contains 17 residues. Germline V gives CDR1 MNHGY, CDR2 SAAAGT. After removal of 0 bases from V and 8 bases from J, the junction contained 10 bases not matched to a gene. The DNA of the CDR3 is TGTGCCAGCAGTTACTCGACCCGGGACAGGGGGCGGTGGGGCTACACCTTC. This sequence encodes CASSYSTRDRGRWGYTF.

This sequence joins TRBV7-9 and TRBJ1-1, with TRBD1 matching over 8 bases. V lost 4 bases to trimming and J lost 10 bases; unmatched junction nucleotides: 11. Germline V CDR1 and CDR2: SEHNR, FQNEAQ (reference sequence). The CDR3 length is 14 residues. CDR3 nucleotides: TGTGCCAGCAGCTCAACTCCTGGACAGGGCAGAGCTTTCTTT. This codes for CASSSTPGQGRAFF.

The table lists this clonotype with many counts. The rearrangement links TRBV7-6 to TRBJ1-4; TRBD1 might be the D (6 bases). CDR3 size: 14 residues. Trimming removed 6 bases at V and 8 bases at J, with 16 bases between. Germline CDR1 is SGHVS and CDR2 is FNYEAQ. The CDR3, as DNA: TGTGCCAGCAGGCGGGGGCAGGGACGGGAAAAACTGTTTTTT. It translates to CASRRGQGREKLFF.

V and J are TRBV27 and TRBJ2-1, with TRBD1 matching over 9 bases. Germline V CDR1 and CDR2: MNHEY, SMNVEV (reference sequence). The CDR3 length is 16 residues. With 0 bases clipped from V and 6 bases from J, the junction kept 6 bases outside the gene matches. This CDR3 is CASSLSQGAGGNEQFF. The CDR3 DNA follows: TGTGCCAGCAGTTTATCACAGGGGGCTGGTGGCAATGAGCAGTTCTTC.

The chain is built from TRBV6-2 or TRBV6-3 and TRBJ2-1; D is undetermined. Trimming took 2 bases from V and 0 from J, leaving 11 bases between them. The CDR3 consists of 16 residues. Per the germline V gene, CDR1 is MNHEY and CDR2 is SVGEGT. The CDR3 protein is CASSYGTERSYNEQFF. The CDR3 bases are TGTGCCAGCAGTTACGGTACGGAGCGCTCCTACAATGAGCAGTTCTTC.

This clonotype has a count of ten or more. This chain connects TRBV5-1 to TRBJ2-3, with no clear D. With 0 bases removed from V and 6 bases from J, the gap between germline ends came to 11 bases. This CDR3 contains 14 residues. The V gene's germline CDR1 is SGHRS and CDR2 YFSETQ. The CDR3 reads CASSLDGFSDTQYF. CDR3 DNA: TGCGCCAGCAGCTTGGACGGTTTTTCGGATACGCAGTATTTT. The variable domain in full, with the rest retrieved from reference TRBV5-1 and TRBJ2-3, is KAGVTQTPRYLIKTRGQQVTLSCSPISGHRSVSWYQQTPGQGLQFLFEYFSETQRNKGNFPGRFSGRQFSNSRSEMNVSTLELGDSALYLCASSLDGFSDTQYFGPGTRLTVL.

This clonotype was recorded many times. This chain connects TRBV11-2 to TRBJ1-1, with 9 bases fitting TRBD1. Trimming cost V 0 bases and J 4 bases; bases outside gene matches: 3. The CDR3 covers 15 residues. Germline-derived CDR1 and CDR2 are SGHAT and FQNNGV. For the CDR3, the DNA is TGTGCCAGCAGCTTAGAGGGGACAGGGACCACTGAAGCTTTCTTT. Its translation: CASSLEGTGTTEAFF.